Here is one T cell receptor beta chain with its context. The sample is drawn from a study of blood T cell repertoires in COVID-19. Trimming took 1 base from V and 4 from J, leaving 12 bases between them. The CDR3 spans 15 residues. CDR1 and CDR2 (germline): SGHTA, FQGTGA. Produced via immunoSEQ multiplex PCR; TCRdb's table is partial and in-frame only. The sample consists of around 200,000 clones, about 85% of them appearing once. Individuals drawn from under 30 US areas were roughly 18 to 95 years old. Sequenced sample: PBMCs or T cells enriched from blood (not recorded which). The chain combines TRBV7-3 with TRBJ2-3; a weak D match, TRBD2 (6 bases). The clonotype originates from a man in his forties who had recovered from COVID-19. CDR3 in amino acids: CASSLSGGWADTQYF. CDR3 nucleotides: TGTGCCAGCAGCTTAAGCGGAGGGTGGGCAGATACGCAGTATTTT.